Each of the 14 T cell receptor beta chains below was sequenced from the same sample in a study of PD-1 blockade in classical Hodgkin lymphoma. The table came from immunoSEQ multiplex PCR; TCRdb's copy has only in-frame clones and leaves some out. The sample has approximately 7,100 clones; 80% to 90% are singletons. Relapses following autologous stem cell transplantation were seen in all patients, with brentuximab vedotin exposure varying. Purified CD4+ T cells were obtained from thawed PBMCs through magnetic negative selection. The specimen comprised CD4+ T cells from blood, sampled at baseline. These receptors were collected from a human donor with classical Hodgkin lymphoma.

V is TRBV29-1 and J is TRBJ1-2; D is unresolved. Germline assignment: CDR1 SQVTM and CDR2 ANQGSEA. The CDR3 totals 14 residues. The ends were cut back, 0 bases at V and 6 bases at J, with 14 bases in the middle. The CDR3 spells CSVEDSRVRHGYTF. The CDR3 nucleotides read TGCAGCGTTGAAGATAGCCGGGTCCGTCATGGCTACACCTTC.

This clone has a single count. This chain links TRBV6-5 with TRBJ2-7; no clear D. CDR1 is MNHEY, CDR2 SVGAGI, per germline. V dropped 6 bases and J dropped 0 bases, with 12 bases sitting between them. The CDR3 totals 14 residues. The chain's CDR3 is CASSNSLHSYEQYF. The DNA of the CDR3 is TGTGCCAGCAGCAACAGCCTACACTCCTACGAGCAGTACTTC.

This clone was recorded once. Written as DNA, the CDR3 is TGTGCCAGCAGTTTGGAGGGAACCCACGAGCAGTACTTC. Translation: CASSLEGTHEQYF. The chain recombines TRBV27 with TRBJ2-7; D perhaps matches TRBD2 (6 bases). The V end lost 3 bases, the J end lost 5 bases, and 11 bases lay between the germline ends. In germline, CDR1 is MNHEY, CDR2 SMNVEV (reference sequence). The CDR3 totals 13 residues.

This chain joins TRBV4-2 and TRBJ2-7, with D maybe TRBD1 (6 bases). This CDR3 contains 14 residues. Per germline, CDR1 LGHNA and CDR2 YNFKEQ. V was shortened by 3 bases and J by 5 bases, with 14 bases between the two germline ends. CDR3 in amino acids: CASSQATGFHEQYF. The CDR3, as DNA: TGTGCCAGCAGCCAGGCCACAGGGTTCCACGAGCAGTACTTC.

The table lists this clone with a few counts. V gene TRBV4-2 combines with J gene TRBJ1-5; 7 bases match TRBD1. CDR1 and CDR2 from the germline V gene are LGHNA and YNFKEQ. The V gene end was trimmed by 5 bases and the J gene end by 5 bases; junction bases not matched to a gene: 6. The CDR3 has 14 amino acids. For the CDR3, the DNA is TGTGCCAGCAGCACCACAGGGGCCCATCAGCCCCAGCATTTT. Translation gives CASSTTGAHQPQHF.

The chain links TRBV18 to TRBJ1-6, with 7 positions matching TRBD1. The germline gives CDR1 KGHSH, CDR2 LQKENI. V dropped 4 bases and J dropped 9; count of bases not matched to a gene: 3. The CDR3 has 13 amino acids. The CDR3 coding sequence is TGTGCCAGCTCACTCGGACAGGCTTCACCCCTCCACTTT. Encoded protein: CASSLGQASPLHF.

The chain recombines TRBV5-1 with TRBJ1-2; 11 bases match TRBD1. Trimming took 5 bases from V and 4 from J; bases not matched to a gene: 4. Germline CDR1 reads SGHRS; CDR2 reads YFSETQ. The CDR3 consists of 14 residues. Here the CDR3 DNA reads TGCGCCAGCAGGGATGGGACAGGGGGCTATGGCTACACCTTC. It codes for CASRDGTGGYGYTF. Using reference TRBV5-1 and TRBJ1-2 for the parts outside the CDR3, the full variable domain is KAGVTQTPRYLIKTRGQQVTLSCSPISGHRSVSWYQQTPGQGLQFLFEYFSETQRNKGNFPGRFSGRQFSNSRSEMNVSTLELGDSALYLCASRDGTGGYGYTFGSGTRLTVV.

This chain joins TRBV7-7 and TRBJ2-5; perhaps D is TRBD1 or TRBD2 (5 bases each). The germline CDR1 and CDR2 sequences are SSHAT and FNYEAQ (reference sequence). V lost 1 base to trimming and J lost 9 bases, with 15 bases between them. CDR3 length: 14 amino acids. The CDR3 is CASSLVTGDGAQYF. CDR3 sequence (DNA): TGTGCCAGCAGCTTAGTGACCGGGGACGGGGCCCAGTACTTC.

The chain is built from TRBV6-6 and TRBJ2-3; TRBD2 aligns across 12 bases. The J segment lost 4 bases and the V segment lost 4 bases, leaving 3 bases of the junction unmatched. Germline CDR1 reads MNHNY; CDR2 reads SVGAGI (reference sequence). The CDR3 is 15 residues long. The CDR3 sequence is CASSLPSGGADTQYF. The CDR3 coding sequence is TGTGCCAGCAGTTTGCCTAGCGGGGGGGCAGATACGCAGTATTTT.

The J gene is TRBJ1-2, the V gene TRBV20-1; the D is unclear. Germline lookup yields CDR1 DFQATT and CDR2 SNEGSKA (reference sequence). The CDR3 is 11 amino acids. The V end lost 1 base, the J end lost 6 bases, and 6 bases lay between the germline ends. CDR3 loop: CSARVLNGYTF. For the CDR3, the DNA is TGCAGTGCTAGAGTGCTTAATGGCTACACCTTC.

The rearrangement uses TRBV6-5 and TRBJ1-2; 9 positions match TRBD1. V dropped 6 bases and J dropped 4; count of bases not matched to a gene: 6. The CDR3 contains 14 residues. Germline lookup yields CDR1 MNHEY and CDR2 SVGAGI. The CDR3 nucleotides are TGTGCCAGCAGCCCGGGGGACAGGGTCTATGGCTACACCTTC. Its protein product is CASSPGDRVYGYTF.

The chain is built from TRBV4-1 and TRBJ2-7; perhaps TRBD1 as D (8 bases). CDR1 and CDR2 (germline): MGHRA, YSYEKL. V dropped 4 bases and J dropped 4 bases, with 29 bases sitting between them. This CDR3 contains 19 residues. The CDR3 spells CASSPTGTGGGRGRYEQYF. CDR3 nucleotides: TGCGCCAGCAGCCCGACCGGGACAGGAGGCGGGAGAGGGAGATACGAGCAGTACTTC.

The rearrangement uses TRBV30 and TRBJ1-2; no definite D call. Germline CDR1 and CDR2: GTSNPN and SVGIG (reference sequence). This CDR3 spans 12 amino acids. The germline V and J ends were trimmed by 7 bases and 4 bases, with 13 bases remaining between them. CDR3 nucleotides: TGTGCCTACGTCGTGGCGGGCTATGGCTACACCTTC. It yields the protein CAYVVAGYGYTF.

The genes are TRBV19 and TRBJ2-1, with D unresolved. The CDR3 sequence is 13 residues long. V lost 3 bases and J 5 bases, leaving 8 bases between the germline ends. Germline V gene data show CDR1 as LNHDA and CDR2 as SQIVND (reference sequence). The CDR3 DNA reads as TGTGCCAGTAGTATTTCCAGGAACAATGAGCAGTTCTTC. Protein: CASSISRNNEQFF.